The source of this T cell receptor beta chain is a study of human T cells and chemical hapten exposure. General study findings and limits: Compared to controls, expanded TCRs made significantly more large clusters of similar CDR3s.

This clonotype has only a few counts. The antigen is undetermined. One entry per CDR3 protein, called by TCRdb with MiXCR from the RACE reads. The profile shows fewer than 95,000 distinct CDR3 sequences, about 10% of them singletons. The time point is: patch test 1, 2 weeks after DPC sensitization. Sample treatment: therapeutic diphenylcyclopropenone sensitization with weekly scalp DPC. Before extraction, the whole blood was not fractionated, and total RNA was taken from it. The source was whole blood, collected in connection with sensitization to the hapten diphenylcyclopropenone (DPC). The receptor comes from a man aged 40-50 years with alopecia areata. Some clones in this sample may be carry-over from other donors' samples.

CDR3: CASRHLSQFSYNEQFF. The CDR3, as DNA: TGTGCCAGCAGACACCTGTCCCAGTTCTCCTACAATGAGCAGTTCTTC. This sequence joins TRBV6-5 and TRBJ2-1; D remains unclear. The germline CDR1 and CDR2 sequences are MNHEY and SVGAGI. The CDR3 length is 16 residues. Trimming stripped 6 bases from V and 0 bases from J, with 15 bases between.